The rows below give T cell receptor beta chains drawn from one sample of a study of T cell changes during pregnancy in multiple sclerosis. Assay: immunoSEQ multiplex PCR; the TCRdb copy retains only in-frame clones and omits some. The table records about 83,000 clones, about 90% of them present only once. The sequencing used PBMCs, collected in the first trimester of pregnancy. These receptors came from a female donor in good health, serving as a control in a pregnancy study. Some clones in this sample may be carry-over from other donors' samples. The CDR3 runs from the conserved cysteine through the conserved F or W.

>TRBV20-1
CSRQGADTQYF
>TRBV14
CASSQDAGEGYGYTF
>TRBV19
CARLNRDRAGEQYF
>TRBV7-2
CASSLNRGLAGELFF
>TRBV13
CASSLGQGASGANVLTF
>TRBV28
CASNAGGGDTEAFF
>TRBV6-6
CASSPNGKQRDGYTF
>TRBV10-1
CASGPEAFF
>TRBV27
CASSSRQGRTNEKLFF
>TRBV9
CASSDRGQNYGYTF
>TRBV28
CASLKGGISNTGELFF
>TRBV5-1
CASSLDRGLYEQYF
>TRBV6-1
CASSRGSTSYEQYF
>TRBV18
CASSPGGVSNQPQHF
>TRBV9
CASSVGTFTDTQYF
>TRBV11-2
CASSLGDTQYF
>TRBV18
CASSPAGNSYGYTF
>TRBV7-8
CASRAGRELGSKNIQYF
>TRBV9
CASSGSGRGYTF
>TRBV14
CASSRDRVYEQYF
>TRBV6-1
CASSETGTGTSPLHF
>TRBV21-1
CASELKEDSGRTEAFF
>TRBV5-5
CASSLDPRSGRRTGELFF
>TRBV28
CASSLGYRAYGYTF
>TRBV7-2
CASSSVAGGAGELFF
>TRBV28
CASSLLQGQPQHF
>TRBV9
CASSPINPPGRRTEAFF
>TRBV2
CASSFQGLNEKLFF
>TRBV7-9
CASSLVQGEQGTGNTIYF
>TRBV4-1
CASSQPLNTEAFF
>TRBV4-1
CASSQVLARQKDEKLFF
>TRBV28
CASSPRGGARGYTF
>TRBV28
CASSRDYEQYF
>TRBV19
CASSTQGIRQETQYF
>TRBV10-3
CAISEEDRGGTEAFF
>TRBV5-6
CASSLAGTGITDTQYF
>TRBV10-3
CAISDRTGLDEQYF
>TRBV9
CASSVESGRIGSSYNEQFF
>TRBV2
CASSPGLAGDYEQYF
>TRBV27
CASSLLGGFPYEQYF
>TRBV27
CASSSKSLAGTSTDTQYF
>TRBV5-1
CASSLAGGDGEAFF
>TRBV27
CASSSPDRDDEQYF
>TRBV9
CASSGPGQGGNNEQFF
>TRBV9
CASSVGGSGTEQFF
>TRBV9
CASSVGQPTTNEKLFF
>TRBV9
CASSELLAAGEQYF
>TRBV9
CASSGGSGSGETQYF
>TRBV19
CASSMSLGGPQETQYF
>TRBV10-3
CAIKAGVIAGGDEQFF